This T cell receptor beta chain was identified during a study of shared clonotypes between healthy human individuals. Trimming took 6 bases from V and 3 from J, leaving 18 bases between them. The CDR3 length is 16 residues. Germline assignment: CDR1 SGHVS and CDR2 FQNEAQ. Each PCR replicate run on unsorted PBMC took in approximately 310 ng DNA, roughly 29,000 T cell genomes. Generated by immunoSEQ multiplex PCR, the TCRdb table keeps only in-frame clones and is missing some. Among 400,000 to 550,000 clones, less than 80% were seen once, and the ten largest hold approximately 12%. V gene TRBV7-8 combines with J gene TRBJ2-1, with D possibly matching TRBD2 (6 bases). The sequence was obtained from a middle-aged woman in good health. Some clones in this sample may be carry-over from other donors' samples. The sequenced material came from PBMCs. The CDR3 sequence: CASSRKASVSYNEQFF. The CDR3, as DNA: TGTGCCAGCAGTCGAAAAGCTAGCGTTAGCTACAATGAGCAGTTCTTC.